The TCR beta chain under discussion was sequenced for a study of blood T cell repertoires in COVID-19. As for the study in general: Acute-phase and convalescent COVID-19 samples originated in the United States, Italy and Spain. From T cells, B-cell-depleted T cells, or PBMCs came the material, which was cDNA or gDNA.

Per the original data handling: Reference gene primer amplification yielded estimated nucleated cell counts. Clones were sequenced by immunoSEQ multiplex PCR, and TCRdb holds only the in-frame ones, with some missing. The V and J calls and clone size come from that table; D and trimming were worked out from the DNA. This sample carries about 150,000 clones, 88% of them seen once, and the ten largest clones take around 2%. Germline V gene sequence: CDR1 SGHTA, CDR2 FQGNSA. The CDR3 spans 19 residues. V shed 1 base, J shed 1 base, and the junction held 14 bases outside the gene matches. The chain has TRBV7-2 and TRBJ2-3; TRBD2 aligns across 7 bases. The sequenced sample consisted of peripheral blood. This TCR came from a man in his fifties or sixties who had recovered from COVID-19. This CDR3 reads CASSLGGRLGAGGTDTQYF. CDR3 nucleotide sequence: TGTGCCAGCAGCTTAGGAGGGCGGCTAGGGGCGGGGGGCACAGATACGCAGTATTTT. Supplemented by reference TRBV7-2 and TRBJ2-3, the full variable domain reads GAGVSQSPSNKVTEKGKDVELRCDPISGHTALYWYRQSLGQGLEFLIYFQGNSAPDKSGLPSDRFSAERTGGSVSTLTIQRTQQEDSAVYLCASSLGGRLGAGGTDTQYFGPGTRLTVL.